The clone carrying this TCR beta chain has just one count. Antigen unknown. Researchers took RNA transcripts and amplified the TCR beta CDR3 regions from them. The TCR CDR3 was amplified in a first-round RT-PCR using the HTBI primer set. MiXCR, applied by TCRdb to the multiplex PCR reads, yields one record per CDR3 protein. This table has roughly 500,000 distinct CDR3 sequences, roughly 45% appearing once. Germline CDR1 is MGHRA and CDR2 is YSYEKL. This CDR3 is 17 amino acids long. Deletions cut 4 bases from V and 7 bases from J, with 20 bases between. This sample is drawn from a study of T cells in Graves' hyperthyroidism and ophthalmopathy. Overall study results and limits: Prediction of ophthalmopathy progression came a median around 6 months pre-onset.

The origin of this receptor is an adult woman with Graves' disease, either hyperthyroidism or ophthalmopathy (not recorded which). The rearrangement uses TRBV4-1 and TRBJ1-6, with TRBD1 as a possible D gene (6 bases). Material for sequencing was peripheral blood or thyroid tissue (not recorded which). CDR3 bases: TGCGCCAGCAGCCGACTCGGAGCAGGGGACCCGAATTCACCCCTCCACTTT. This codes for CASSRLGAGDPNSPLHF.